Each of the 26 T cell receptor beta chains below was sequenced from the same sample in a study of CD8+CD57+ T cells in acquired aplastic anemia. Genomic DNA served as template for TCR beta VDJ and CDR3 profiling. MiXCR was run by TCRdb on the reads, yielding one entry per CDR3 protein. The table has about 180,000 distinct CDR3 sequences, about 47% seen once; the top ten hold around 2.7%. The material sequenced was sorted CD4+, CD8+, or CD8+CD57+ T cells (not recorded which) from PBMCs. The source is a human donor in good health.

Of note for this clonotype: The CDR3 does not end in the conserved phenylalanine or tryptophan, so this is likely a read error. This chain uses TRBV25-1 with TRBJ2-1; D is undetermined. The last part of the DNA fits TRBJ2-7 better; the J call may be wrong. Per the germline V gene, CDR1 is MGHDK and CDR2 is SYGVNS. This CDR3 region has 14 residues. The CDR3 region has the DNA TGTGCCAGCAGCGACCCCCAAGATTACAATGAGCAGTACCTC. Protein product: CASSDPQDYNEQYL.

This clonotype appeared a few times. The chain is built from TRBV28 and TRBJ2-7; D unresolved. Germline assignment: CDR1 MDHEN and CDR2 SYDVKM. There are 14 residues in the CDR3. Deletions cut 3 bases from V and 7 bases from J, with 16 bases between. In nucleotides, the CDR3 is TGTGCCAGCAGTTTCAGGTCCGAGTTTTGGGAGCAGTACTTC. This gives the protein CASSFRSEFWEQYF.

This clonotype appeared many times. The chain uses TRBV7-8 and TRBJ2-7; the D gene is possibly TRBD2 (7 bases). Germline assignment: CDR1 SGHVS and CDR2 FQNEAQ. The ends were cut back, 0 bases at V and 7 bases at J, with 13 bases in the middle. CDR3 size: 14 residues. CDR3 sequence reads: CASSLAAGAGEQYF. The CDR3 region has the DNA TGTGCCAGCAGCTTAGCCGCGGGGGCGGGGGAGCAGTACTTC.

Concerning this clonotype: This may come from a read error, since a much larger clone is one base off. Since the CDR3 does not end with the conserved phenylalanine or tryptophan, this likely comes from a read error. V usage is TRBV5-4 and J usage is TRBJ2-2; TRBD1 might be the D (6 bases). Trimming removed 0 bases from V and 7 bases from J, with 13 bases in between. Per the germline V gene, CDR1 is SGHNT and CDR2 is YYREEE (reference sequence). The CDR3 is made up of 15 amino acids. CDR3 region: CASSLDPGVDGELFL. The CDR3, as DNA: TGTGCCAGCAGCTTGGATCCAGGGGTGGACGGGGAGCTGTTTCTT.

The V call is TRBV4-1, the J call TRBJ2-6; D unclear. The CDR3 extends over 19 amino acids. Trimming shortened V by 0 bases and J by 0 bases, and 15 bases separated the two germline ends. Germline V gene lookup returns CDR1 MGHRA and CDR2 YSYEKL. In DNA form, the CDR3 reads TGCGCCAGCAGCCAAGATAGTTCAGTTTCGGGCTCTGGGGCCAACGTCCTGACTTTC. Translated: CASSQDSSVSGSGANVLTF.

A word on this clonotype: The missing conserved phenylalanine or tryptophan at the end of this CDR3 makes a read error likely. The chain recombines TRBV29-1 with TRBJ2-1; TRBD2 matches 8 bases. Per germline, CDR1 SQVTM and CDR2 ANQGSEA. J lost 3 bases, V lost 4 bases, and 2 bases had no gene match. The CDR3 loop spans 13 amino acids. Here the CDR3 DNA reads TGCAGCGTTGCTAGCGGGCGCTACAATGAGCAGTTCTCC. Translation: CSVASGRYNEQFS.

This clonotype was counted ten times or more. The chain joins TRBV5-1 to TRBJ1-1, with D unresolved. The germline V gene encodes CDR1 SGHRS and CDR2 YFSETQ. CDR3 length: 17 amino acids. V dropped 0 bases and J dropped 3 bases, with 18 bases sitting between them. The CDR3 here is CASSLDPGEGADTEAFF. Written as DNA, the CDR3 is TGCGCCAGCAGCTTGGATCCAGGCGAGGGTGCGGACACTGAAGCTTTCTTT.

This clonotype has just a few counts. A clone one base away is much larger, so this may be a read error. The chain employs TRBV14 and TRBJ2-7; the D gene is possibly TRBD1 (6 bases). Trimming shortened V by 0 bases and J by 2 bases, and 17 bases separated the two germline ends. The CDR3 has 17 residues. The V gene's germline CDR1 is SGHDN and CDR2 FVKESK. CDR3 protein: CASSQDSRQGSTYEQYF. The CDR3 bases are TGTGCCAGCAGCCAAGATTCGAGGCAGGGGAGTACCTACGAGCAGTACTTC.

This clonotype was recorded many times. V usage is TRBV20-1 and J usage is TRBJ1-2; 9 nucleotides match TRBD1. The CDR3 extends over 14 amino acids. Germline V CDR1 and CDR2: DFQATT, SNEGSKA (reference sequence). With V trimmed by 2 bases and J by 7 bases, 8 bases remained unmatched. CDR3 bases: TGCAGTGCTAGAAATCCGGGACAGGGCCGTGGCTACACCTTC. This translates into CSARNPGQGRGYTF.

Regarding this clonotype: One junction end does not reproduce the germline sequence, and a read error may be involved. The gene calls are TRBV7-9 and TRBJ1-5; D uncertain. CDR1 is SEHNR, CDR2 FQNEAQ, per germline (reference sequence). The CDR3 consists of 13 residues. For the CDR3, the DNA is TGTGCCAGCAGCTTAGGAGGGAGTCCCCATCGAAATTTT. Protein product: CASSLGGSPHRNF.

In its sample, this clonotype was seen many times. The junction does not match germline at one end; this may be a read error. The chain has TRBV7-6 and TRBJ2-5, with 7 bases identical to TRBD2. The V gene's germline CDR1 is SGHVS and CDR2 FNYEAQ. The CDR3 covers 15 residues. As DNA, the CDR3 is TGTACCAGCAGCTTAGCGCGGGGGATCAAAGAGACCCAGTACTTC. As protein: CTSSLARGIKETQYF.

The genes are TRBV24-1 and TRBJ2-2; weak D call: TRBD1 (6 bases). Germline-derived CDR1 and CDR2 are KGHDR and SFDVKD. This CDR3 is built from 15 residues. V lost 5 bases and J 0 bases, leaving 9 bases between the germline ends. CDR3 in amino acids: CATSVGGSNTGELFF. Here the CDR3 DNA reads TGTGCCACCAGTGTAGGGGGATCGAACACCGGGGAGCTGTTTTTT.

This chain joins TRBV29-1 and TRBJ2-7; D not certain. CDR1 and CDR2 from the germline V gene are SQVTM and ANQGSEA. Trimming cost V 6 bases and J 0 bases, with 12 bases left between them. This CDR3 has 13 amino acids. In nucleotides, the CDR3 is TGCAGCGTCCACTTTCGTAGCTCCTACGAGCAGTACTTC. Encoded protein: CSVHFRSSYEQYF.

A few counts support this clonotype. CDR3 residues: CASSGRVSPNEQFF. CDR3 nucleotide sequence: TGTGCCAGCAGCGGGAGAGTCTCCCCAAATGAGCAGTTCTTC. The rearrangement links TRBV2 to TRBJ2-1, with D tentatively TRBD2 (6 bases). Trimming left V 6 bases short and J 7 bases short, with 16 bases between. The CDR3 loop spans 14 amino acids. The germline V gene has CDR1 SNHLY and CDR2 FYNNEI.

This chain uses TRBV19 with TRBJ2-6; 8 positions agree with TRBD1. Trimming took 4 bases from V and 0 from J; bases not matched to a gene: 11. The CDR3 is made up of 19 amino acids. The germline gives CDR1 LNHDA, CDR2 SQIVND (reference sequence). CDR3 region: CASSTPTGGTISGANVLTF. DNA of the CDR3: TGTGCCAGTAGTACTCCAACAGGGGGGACCATCTCTGGGGCCAACGTCCTGACTTTC.

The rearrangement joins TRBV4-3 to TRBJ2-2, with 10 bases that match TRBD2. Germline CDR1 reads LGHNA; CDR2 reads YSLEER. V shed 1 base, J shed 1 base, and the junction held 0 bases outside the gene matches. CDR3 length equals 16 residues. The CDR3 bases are TGCGCCAGCAGCCAAGCTAGCGGGAGGAACACCGGGGAGCTGTTTTTT. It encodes CASSQASGRNTGELFF.

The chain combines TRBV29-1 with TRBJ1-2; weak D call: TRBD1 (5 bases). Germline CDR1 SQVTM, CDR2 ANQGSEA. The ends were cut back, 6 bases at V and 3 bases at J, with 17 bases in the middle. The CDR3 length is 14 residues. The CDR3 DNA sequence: TGCAGCGTCCGAGGGGTGGGAGGCGACTATGGCTACACCTTC. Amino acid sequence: CSVRGVGGDYGYTF.

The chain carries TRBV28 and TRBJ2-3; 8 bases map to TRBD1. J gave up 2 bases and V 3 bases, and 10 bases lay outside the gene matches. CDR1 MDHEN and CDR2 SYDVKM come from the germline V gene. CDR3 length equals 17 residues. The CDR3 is CASSFSPGQGITDTQYF. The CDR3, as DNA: TGTGCCAGCAGTTTCTCCCCCGGACAGGGAATCACAGATACGCAGTATTTT.

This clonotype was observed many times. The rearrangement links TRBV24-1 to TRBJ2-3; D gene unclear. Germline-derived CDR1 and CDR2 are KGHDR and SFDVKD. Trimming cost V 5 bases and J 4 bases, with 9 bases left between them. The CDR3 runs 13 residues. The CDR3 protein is CATSGARADTQYF. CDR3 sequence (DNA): TGTGCCACCAGTGGCGCTAGGGCAGATACGCAGTATTTT.

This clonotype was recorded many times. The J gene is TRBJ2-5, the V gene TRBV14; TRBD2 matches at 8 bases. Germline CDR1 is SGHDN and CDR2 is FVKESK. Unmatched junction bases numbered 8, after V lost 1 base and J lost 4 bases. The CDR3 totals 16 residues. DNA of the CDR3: TGTGCCAGCAGCCAAGGGCTAGCGGGCTTCGCAGAGACCCAGTACTTC. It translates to CASSQGLAGFAETQYF.

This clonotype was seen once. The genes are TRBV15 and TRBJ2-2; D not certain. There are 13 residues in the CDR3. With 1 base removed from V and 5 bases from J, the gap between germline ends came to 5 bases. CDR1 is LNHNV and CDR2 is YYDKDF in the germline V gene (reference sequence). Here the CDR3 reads CATSRGRTGELFF. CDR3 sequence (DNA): TGTGCCACCAGCAGAGGTCGGACCGGGGAGCTGTTTTTT.

The CDR3 here is CASSVVGSPEQFF. The CDR3 nucleotides read TGTGCCAGCAGCGTAGTTGGTAGTCCCGAGCAGTTCTTC. J is TRBJ2-1 and V is TRBV9; D gene ambiguous. Germline V gives CDR1 SGDLS, CDR2 YYNGEE. The CDR3 is made up of 13 amino acids. The V and J ends lost 0 bases and 10 bases respectively, with 11 bases between them.

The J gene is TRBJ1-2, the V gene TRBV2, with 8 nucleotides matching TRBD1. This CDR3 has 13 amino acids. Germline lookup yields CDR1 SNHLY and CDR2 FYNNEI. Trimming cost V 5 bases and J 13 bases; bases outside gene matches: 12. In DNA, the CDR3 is TGTGCCAGCAGTAAGGGAGACAGGGGAGGGTCCACCTTC. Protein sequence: CASSKGDRGGSTF.

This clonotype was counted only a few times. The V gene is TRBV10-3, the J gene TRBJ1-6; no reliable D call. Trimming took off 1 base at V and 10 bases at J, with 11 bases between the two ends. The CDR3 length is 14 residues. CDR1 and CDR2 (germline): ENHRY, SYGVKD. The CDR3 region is CAISEFAGRSPLHF. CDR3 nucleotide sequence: TGTGCCATCAGTGAGTTCGCCGGACGGTCACCCCTCCACTTT.

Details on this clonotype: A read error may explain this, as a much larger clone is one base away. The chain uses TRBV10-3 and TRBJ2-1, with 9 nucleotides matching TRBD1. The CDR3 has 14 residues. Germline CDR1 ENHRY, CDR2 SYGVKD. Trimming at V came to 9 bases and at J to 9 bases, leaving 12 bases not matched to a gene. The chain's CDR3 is CAIGQTGGGGEQFF. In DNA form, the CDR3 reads TGTGCCATAGGGCAGACAGGGGGGGGCGGTGAGCAGTTCTTC.

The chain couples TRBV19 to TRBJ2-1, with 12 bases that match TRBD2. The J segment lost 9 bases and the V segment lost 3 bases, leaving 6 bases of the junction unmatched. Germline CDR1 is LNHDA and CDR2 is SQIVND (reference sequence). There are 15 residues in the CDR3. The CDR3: CASSIRTSGNAEQFF. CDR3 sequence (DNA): TGTGCCAGTAGTATTCGGACTAGCGGGAATGCTGAGCAGTTCTTC.